A single count supports the clone carrying this T cell receptor (beta chain). The antigen is unknown. Profiling relied on immunoSEQ multiplex PCR, and the TCRdb table lists in-frame clones only, not all of them. The repertoire has about 59,000 clones, approximately 84% of them found once; the top ten carry about 2%. This sample is part of a study of OX40 agonist ivuxolimab in advanced cancers. Turning to the study itself: The dose-escalation cohort had hepatocellular carcinoma, melanoma, renal cell or head and neck cancer. The mean age was approximately 60 years, ranging from about 23 to 79, with about 87% of participants male. Study-level findings and limits: Low normalized T-cell clonal expansion also characterized some of the nonresponders. Partial responders dosed at 0.1-3.0 mg/kg displayed clonal expansion ranking among the lowest.

Germline V lookup: CDR1 MGHRA, CDR2 YSYEKL. The ends lost 2 bases at V and 3 bases at J; junction bases unmatched: 3. CDR3 length: 14 amino acids. This sequence joins TRBV4-1 and TRBJ2-5; 7 bases align to TRBD2. The specimen was CD4+ or CD8+ T cells sorted from blood, collected in a trial of the OX40 agonist ivuxolimab. The clonotype was recovered from an adult with an advanced solid tumor such as melanoma, head and neck, liver or kidney cancer. The CDR3 DNA reads TGCGCCAGCAGCCAAAGGGACTACGAAGAGACCCAGTACTTC. Amino acid sequence: CASSQRDYEETQYF.